A selection of T cell receptor beta chains follows, all from one sample in a study of shared clonotypes between healthy human individuals. The method was immunoSEQ multiplex PCR; TCRdb's version includes in-frame clones alone and lacks a portion of them. Among some 470,000 clones listed, 76% were seen once. The sequenced sample was PBMCs. The receptors were sampled from a middle-aged woman in good health. Some clones in this sample may be carry-over from other donors' samples. The CDR3 runs from the conserved cysteine through the conserved F or W. The D gene is left open where the match is weak. Not all rows give a size; the values are once, few, many and, for expanded clones, a class.

D gene: TRBD1
clone size: .
J gene: TRBJ2-5
V gene: TRBV5-1
CDR3 DNA: TGCGCCAGCAGCCCAGGACAGGGAGGAGTCGAGACCCAGTACTTC
CDR3 protein: CASSPGQGGVETQYF

D gene: .
clone size: .
J gene: TRBJ2-3
V gene: TRBV30
CDR3 DNA: TGTGCCTGGAGTGTGACAGATACGCAGTATTTT
CDR3 protein: CAWSVTDTQYF

D gene: .
clone size: .
J gene: TRBJ2-1
V gene: TRBV15
CDR3 DNA: TGTGCCACCAGCAGAGACCCCTCCGTGGGTGATGAGCAGTTCTTC
CDR3 protein: CATSRDPSVGDEQFF

D gene: .
clone size: .
J gene: TRBJ1-2
V gene: TRBV7-2
CDR3 DNA: TGTGCCAGCAGCTTAAGGCCAATTGGGTATGGCTACACCTTC
CDR3 protein: CASSLRPIGYGYTF

D gene: .
clone size: once
J gene: TRBJ1-5
V gene: TRBV30
CDR3 DNA: TGTGCCTGGAGTGAGGGGAAGAACAGTAATCAGCCCCAGCATTTT
CDR3 protein: CAWSEGKNSNQPQHF

D gene: TRBD2
clone size: .
J gene: TRBJ2-3
V gene: TRBV11-2
CDR3 DNA: TGTGCCAGCGGAATAGCGGGAGGGAGCACAGATACGCAGTATTTT
CDR3 protein: CASGIAGGSTDTQYF

D gene: .
clone size: .
J gene: TRBJ2-5
V gene: TRBV5-5
CDR3 DNA: TGTGCCAGCAGCGGGGCAGGCAACCTTCGGGAGACCCAGTACTTC
CDR3 protein: CASSGAGNLRETQYF

D gene: TRBD1
clone size: once
J gene: TRBJ1-1
V gene: TRBV29-1
CDR3 DNA: TGCAGCGTTAGGGACAGGGGGCGCCTAACTGAAGCTTTCTTT
CDR3 protein: CSVRDRGRLTEAFF

D gene: .
clone size: .
J gene: TRBJ2-7
V gene: TRBV5-6
CDR3 DNA: TGTGCCAGCAGTCCGAGCCACTCCTACGAGCAGTACTTC
CDR3 protein: CASSPSHSYEQYF

D gene: .
clone size: many
J gene: TRBJ2-6
V gene: TRBV6-6
CDR3 DNA: TGTGCCAGCAGTTTAGGTAGCTCTGGGGCCAACGTCCTGACTTTC
CDR3 protein: CASSLGSSGANVLTF

D gene: .
clone size: .
J gene: TRBJ1-2
V gene: TRBV29-1
CDR3 DNA: TGCAGCGTCGGGGACCGTCAATATGGCTACACCTTC
CDR3 protein: CSVGDRQYGYTF

D gene: TRBD1
clone size: .
J gene: TRBJ1-3
V gene: TRBV5-4
CDR3 DNA: TGTGCCAGCAGCAGGACAGGGACTAACACCATATATTTT
CDR3 protein: CASSRTGTNTIYF

D gene: TRBD2
clone size: few
J gene: TRBJ2-1
V gene: TRBV18
CDR3 DNA: TGTGCCAGCTCACCATCTAGCGGGAGGGCCGGTGAGCAGTTCTTC
CDR3 protein: CASSPSSGRAGEQFF

D gene: .
clone size: .
J gene: TRBJ1-1
V gene: TRBV28
CDR3 DNA: TGTGCCAGCAGGGAACAGGGTTCGGAGAACACTGAAGCTTTCTTT
CDR3 protein: CASREQGSENTEAFF

D gene: .
clone size: few
J gene: TRBJ2-7
V gene: TRBV4-1
CDR3 DNA: TGCGCCAGCAGCGCACCAGAGCCCTACGAGCAGTACTTC
CDR3 protein: CASSAPEPYEQYF

D gene: .
clone size: .
J gene: TRBJ2-2
V gene: TRBV9
CDR3 DNA: TGTGCCAGCAGCTCGTCCTCCACCGGGGAGCTGTTTTTT
CDR3 protein: CASSSSSTGELFF

D gene: .
clone size: few
J gene: TRBJ2-1
V gene: TRBV28
CDR3 DNA: TGTGCCAGCAGTATCGGTCTGGGTGAGCAGTTCTTC
CDR3 protein: CASSIGLGEQFF

D gene: .
clone size: .
J gene: TRBJ2-1
V gene: TRBV4-2
CDR3 DNA: TGTGCCAGCAGCCAAGAATTGGCGGAGCTTAACAATGAGCAGTTCTTC
CDR3 protein: CASSQELAELNNEQFF

D gene: .
clone size: .
J gene: TRBJ1-5
V gene: TRBV19
CDR3 DNA: TGTGCCACCACTCTTGGGGCAGGGGGCAATCAGCCCCAGCATTTT
CDR3 protein: CATTLGAGGNQPQHF

D gene: TRBD1
clone size: once
J gene: TRBJ2-7
V gene: TRBV6-6
CDR3 DNA: TGTGCCAGCGGACAGGGAATCGAGCAGTACTTC
CDR3 protein: CASGQGIEQYF